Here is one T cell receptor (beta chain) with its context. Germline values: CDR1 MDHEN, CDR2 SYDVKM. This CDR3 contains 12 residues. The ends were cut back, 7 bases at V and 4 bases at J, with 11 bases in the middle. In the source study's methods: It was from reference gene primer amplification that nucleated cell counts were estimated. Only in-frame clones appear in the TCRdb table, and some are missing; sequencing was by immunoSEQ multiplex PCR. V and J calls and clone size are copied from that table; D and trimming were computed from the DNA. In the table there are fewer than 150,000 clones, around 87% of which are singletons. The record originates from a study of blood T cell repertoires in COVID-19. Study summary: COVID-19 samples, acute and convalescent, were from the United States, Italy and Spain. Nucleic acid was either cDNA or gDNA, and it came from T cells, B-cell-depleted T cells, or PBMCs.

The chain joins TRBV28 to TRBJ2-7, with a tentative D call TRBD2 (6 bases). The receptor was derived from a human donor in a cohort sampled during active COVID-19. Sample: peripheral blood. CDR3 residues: CASTGDYYEQYF. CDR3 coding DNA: TGTGCCAGCACGGGGGATTATTACGAGCAGTACTTC.